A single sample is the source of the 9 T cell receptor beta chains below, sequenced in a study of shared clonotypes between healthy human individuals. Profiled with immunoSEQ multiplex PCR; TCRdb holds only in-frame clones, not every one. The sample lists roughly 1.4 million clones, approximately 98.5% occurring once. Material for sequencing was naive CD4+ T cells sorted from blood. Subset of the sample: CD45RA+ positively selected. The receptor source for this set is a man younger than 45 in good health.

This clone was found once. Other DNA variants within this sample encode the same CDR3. The chain's CDR3 is CASSPRVSYEQYF. In DNA form, the CDR3 reads TGTGCCAGCTCACCACGGGTTTCCTACGAGCAGTACTTC. The chain couples TRBV18 to TRBJ2-7; D gene unclear. Looked up from germline, CDR1 is KGHSH and CDR2 is LQKENI. The V gene lost 1 base and the J gene lost 1 base, with 5 bases spanning the gap. This CDR3 is built from 13 residues. Full variable domain (remainder filled in from reference TRBV18 and TRBJ2-7): NAGVMQNPRHLVRRRGQEARLRCSPMKGHSHVYWYRQLPEEGLKFMVYLQKENIIDESGMPKERFSAEFPKEGPSILRIQQVVRGDSAAYFCASSPRVSYEQYFGPGTRLTVT.

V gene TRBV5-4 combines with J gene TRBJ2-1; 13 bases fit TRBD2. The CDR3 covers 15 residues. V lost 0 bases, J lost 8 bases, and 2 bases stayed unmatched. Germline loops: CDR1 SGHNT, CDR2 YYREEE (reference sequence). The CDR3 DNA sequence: TGTGCCAGCAGCTTGGTACTAGCGGGAGGGCATGAGCAGTTCTTC. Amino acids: CASSLVLAGGHEQFF.

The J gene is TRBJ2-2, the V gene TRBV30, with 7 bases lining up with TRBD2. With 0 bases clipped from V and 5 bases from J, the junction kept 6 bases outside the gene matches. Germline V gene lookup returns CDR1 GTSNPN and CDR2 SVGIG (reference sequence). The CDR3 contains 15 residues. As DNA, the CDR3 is TGTGCCTGGAGTGTCATTAGCGGGCCGACCGGGGAGCTGTTTTTT. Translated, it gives CAWSVISGPTGELFF.

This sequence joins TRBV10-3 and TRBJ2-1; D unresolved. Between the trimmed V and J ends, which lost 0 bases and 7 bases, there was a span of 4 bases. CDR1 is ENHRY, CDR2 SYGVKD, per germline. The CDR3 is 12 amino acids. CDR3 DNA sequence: TGTGCCATCAGTGAGTCAAGAAATGAGCAGTTCTTC. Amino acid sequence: CAISESRNEQFF.

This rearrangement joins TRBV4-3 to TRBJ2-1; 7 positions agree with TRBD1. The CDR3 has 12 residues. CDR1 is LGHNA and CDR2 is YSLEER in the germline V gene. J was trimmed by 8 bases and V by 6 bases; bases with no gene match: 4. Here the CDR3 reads CASSRQGYEQFF. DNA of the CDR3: TGCGCCAGCAGTCGACAGGGTTATGAGCAGTTCTTC.

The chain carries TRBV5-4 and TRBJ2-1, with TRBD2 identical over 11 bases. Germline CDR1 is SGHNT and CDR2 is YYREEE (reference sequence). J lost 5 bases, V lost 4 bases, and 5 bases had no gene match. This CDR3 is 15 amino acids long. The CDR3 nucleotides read TGTGCCAGCAGCGTAGGGACTAGCGGCAACAATGAGCAGTTCTTC. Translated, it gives CASSVGTSGNNEQFF. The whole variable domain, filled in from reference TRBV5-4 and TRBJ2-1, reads ETGVTQSPTHLIKTRGQQVTLRCSSQSGHNTVSWYQQALGQGPQFIFQYYREEENGRGNFPPRFSGLQFPNYSSELNVNALELDDSALYLCASSVGTSGNNEQFFGPGTRLTVL.

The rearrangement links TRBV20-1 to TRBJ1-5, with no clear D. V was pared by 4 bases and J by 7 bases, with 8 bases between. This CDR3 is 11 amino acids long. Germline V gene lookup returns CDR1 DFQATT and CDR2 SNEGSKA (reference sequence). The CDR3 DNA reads TGCAGTGCTACCAGTGGGCAGCCCCAGCATTTT. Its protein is CSATSGQPQHF.

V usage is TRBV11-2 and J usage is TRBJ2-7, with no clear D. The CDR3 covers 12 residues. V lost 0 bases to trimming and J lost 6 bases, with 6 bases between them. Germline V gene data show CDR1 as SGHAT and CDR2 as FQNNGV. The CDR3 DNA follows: TGTGCCAGCAGCTTAGATCGCACCGAGCAGTACTTC. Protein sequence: CASSLDRTEQYF.

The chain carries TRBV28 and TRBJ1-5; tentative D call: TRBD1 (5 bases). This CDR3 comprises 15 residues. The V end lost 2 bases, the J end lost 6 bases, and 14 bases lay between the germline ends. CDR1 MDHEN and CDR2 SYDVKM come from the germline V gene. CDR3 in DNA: TGTGCCAGCAGTTTAATGGGGGTTAGTACTCAGCCCCAGCATTTT. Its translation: CASSLMGVSTQPQHF.